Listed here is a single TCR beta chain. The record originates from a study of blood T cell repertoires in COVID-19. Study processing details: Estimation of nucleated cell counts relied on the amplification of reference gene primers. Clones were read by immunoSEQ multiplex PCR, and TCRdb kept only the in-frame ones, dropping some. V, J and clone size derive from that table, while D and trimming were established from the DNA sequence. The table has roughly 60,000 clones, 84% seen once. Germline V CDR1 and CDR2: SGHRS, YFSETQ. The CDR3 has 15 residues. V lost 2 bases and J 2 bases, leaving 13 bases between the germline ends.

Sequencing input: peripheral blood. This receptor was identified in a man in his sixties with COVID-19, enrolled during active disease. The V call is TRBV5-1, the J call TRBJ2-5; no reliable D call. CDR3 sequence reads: CASSFNERRQETQYF. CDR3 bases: TGCGCCAGCAGCTTTAACGAGCGCCGACAAGAGACCCAGTACTTC.